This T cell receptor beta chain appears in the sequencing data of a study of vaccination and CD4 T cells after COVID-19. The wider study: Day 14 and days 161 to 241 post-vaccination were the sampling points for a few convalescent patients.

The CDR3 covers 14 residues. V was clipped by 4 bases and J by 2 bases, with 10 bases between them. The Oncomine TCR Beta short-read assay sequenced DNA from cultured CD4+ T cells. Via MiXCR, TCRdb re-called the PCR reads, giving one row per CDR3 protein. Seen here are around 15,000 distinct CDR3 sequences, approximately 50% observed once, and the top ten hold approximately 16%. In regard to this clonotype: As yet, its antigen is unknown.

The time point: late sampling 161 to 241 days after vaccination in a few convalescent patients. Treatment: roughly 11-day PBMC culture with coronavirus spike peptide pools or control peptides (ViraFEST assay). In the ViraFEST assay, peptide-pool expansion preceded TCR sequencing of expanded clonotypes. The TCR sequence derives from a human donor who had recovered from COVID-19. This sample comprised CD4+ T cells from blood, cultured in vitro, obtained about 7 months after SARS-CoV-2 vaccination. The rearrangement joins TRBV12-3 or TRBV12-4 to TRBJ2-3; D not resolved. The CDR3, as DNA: TGTGCCAGCAGTTCCCGACTGGCCACAGATACGCAGTATTTT. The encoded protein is CASSSRLATDTQYF.